A selection of T cell receptor beta chains follows, all from one sample in a study of response to subunit inactivated influenza vaccine. TCRdb processed the RT-PCR reads anew with MiXCR; each CDR3 protein has one entry. This table has roughly 670,000 distinct CDR3 sequences, 14% appearing once. The sequencing used PBMCs from blood, collected 14 to 15 days before vaccination. The receptor set was obtained from a man aged 50-59 years who received an inactivated influenza vaccine. Both conserved end residues are part of each CDR3. A D gene is named only where the DNA matches it firmly. A row's size may be missing; if present it is once, few, many or a size class.

clone size	V gene	D gene	J gene	CDR3 DNA	CDR3 protein
few	TRBV28	TRBD1	TRBJ1-4	TGTGCCAGCAGTTCTCTCCCGGGACAGACTAATGAAAAACTGTTTTTT	CASSSLPGQTNEKLFF
NA	TRBV7-9	NA	TRBJ2-5	TGTGCCAGCGGGGGGACGGAGACCCAGTACTTC	CASGGTETQYF
few	TRBV28	TRBD1	TRBJ2-7	TGTGCCAGCAGTCCCCTCTGGGGGACAGCCAAGCAGTACTTC	CASSPLWGTAKQYF
NA	TRBV7-9	TRBD1	TRBJ2-5	TGTGCCAGCAGCCCTTATCTTGGGACAGGGAGGATGGAGACCCAGTACTTC	CASSPYLGTGRMETQYF
few	TRBV7-9	NA	TRBJ1-1	TGTGCCAGCAGCCAAGGACGGGGTAGCACTGAAGCTTTCTTT	CASSQGRGSTEAFF
many	TRBV27	NA	TRBJ2-5	TGTGCCAGCAGTCCCCCCGGGGCAGGGGAGACCCAGTACTTC	CASSPPGAGETQYF
NA	TRBV28	NA	TRBJ2-5	TGTGCCGCCGGCGGGTGGACAGAAGAAGAGACCCAGTACTTC	CAAGGWTEEETQYF
NA	TRBV10-3	TRBD2	TRBJ2-5	TGTGCCATCAGTGGGGGGGGGACTCTTGAAGAGACCCAGTACTTC	CAISGGGTLEETQYF
few	TRBV6-1	NA	TRBJ2-1	TGTGCCAGCAGTGACAGTGGGGCTATCACCTACAATGAGCAGTTCTTC	CASSDSGAITYNEQFF
many	TRBV12-3/TRBV12-4	NA	TRBJ2-3	TGTGCCAGCAGTTTAGGGACCACGAGGACAGATACGCAGTATTTT	CASSLGTTRTDTQYF
few	TRBV5-1	NA	TRBJ2-2	TGCGCCAGCAGCTACGGGATGGCCGGGGAGCTGTTTTTT	CASSYGMAGELFF
NA	TRBV7-7	TRBD2	TRBJ2-5	TGTGCTAGCAGCCCTCGGCCTAGCGGGGCGGTGACCCAGTACTTC	CASSPRPSGAVTQYF
few	TRBV10-3	NA	TRBJ2-7	TGTGCCACGAACTACCGGGACGGAGGTGACGAGCAGTACTTC	CATNYRDGGDEQYF
NA	TRBV10-3	TRBD1	TRBJ1-5	TGTGCCATCAGTAAAGACAGGGCCACTATCTATAGCAATCAGCCCCAGCATTTT	CAISKDRATIYSNQPQHF
NA	TRBV20-1	NA	TRBJ1-1	TGCAGTGCTAGAGATGGCATCCAGAACACTGAAGCTTTCTTT	CSARDGIQNTEAFF
few	TRBV18	TRBD1	TRBJ2-1	TGTGCCAGCTCATCGGACAGGGAGGTTTTAAATGAGCAGTTCTTC	CASSSDREVLNEQFF
NA	TRBV5-1	TRBD1	TRBJ2-2	TGCGCCAGCAGCTCAGGACAGGGTAGTTACACCGGGGAGCTGTTTTTT	CASSSGQGSYTGELFF
few	TRBV7-9	TRBD1	TRBJ2-3	TGTGCCAGCAGCGAAGGGACAGCGAGAGTAGATACGCAGTATTTT	CASSEGTARVDTQYF
many	TRBV20-1	TRBD2	TRBJ2-2	TGCAGTGCTCGACTAGCGGGAGGGGGGAACACCGGGGAGCTGTTTTTT	CSARLAGGGNTGELFF
NA	TRBV6-5	TRBD2	TRBJ2-1	TGTGCCAGCAGTTACGGAGCTAGCGGGAGGTCGAGCTCCTACAATGAGCAGTTCTTC	CASSYGASGRSSSYNEQFF